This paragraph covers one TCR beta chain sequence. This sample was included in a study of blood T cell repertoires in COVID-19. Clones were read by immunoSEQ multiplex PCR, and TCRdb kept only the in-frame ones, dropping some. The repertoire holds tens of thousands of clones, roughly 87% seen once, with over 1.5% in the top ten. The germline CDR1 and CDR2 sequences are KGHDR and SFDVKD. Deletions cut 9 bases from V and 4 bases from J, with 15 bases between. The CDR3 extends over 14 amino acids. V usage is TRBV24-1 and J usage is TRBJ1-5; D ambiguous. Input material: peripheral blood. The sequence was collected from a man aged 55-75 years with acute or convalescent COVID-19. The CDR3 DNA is TGTGCCACCTCCCAACCACCGACTAATCAGCCCCAGCATTTT. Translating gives CATSQPPTNQPQHF.